A selection of T cell receptor beta chains follows, all from one sample in a study of radiotherapy plus CTLA-4 blockade in lung cancer. Assay used: immunoSEQ multiplex PCR; TCRdb lists only in-frame clones, some missing. The data show about 91,000 clones, 72% seen once. Source: peripheral blood, taken from a patient treated with radiotherapy plus ipilimumab. These receptors were collected from a human donor with non-small cell lung cancer that progressed on radiotherapy plus ipilimumab. The CDR3 runs from the conserved cysteine through the conserved F or W. D genes are given only for firm matches. Clone size is given for some rows only: seen once, a few or many times, or a class if the clone is expanded.

v_call: TRBV7-9
j_call: TRBJ1-2
clone_size: few
d_call: TRBD1
cdr3_nt: TGTGCCAGCAGCCACCTAAGAACGACAGGGGGGTATGGCTACACCTTC
cdr3_aa: CASSHLRTTGGYGYTF

v_call: TRBV9
j_call: TRBJ2-6
clone_size: -
d_call: -
cdr3_nt: TGTGCCAGCAGCGTAGCTGGGCAGGCTGGAGCCAACGTCCTGACTTTC
cdr3_aa: CASSVAGQAGANVLTF

v_call: TRBV4-2
j_call: TRBJ1-5
clone_size: -
d_call: -
cdr3_nt: TGTGCCAGCAGCCAAGAGGGGGGAGTTGCTAGAAATCAGCCCCAGCATTTT
cdr3_aa: CASSQEGGVARNQPQHF

v_call: TRBV5-1
j_call: TRBJ2-1
clone_size: -
d_call: -
cdr3_nt: TGCGCCAGCAGCTTGGTGGCCCAGAGTGAGCAGTTCTTC
cdr3_aa: CASSLVAQSEQFF

v_call: TRBV15
j_call: TRBJ2-2
clone_size: -
d_call: -
cdr3_nt: TGTGCCACCAGCAGAGGTGGGACCAATGGGCCCGGGGAGCTGTTTTTT
cdr3_aa: CATSRGGTNGPGELFF

v_call: TRBV30
j_call: TRBJ2-7
clone_size: once
d_call: -
cdr3_nt: TGTGCCTGGGGGGAATACGGCTACGAGCAGTACTTC
cdr3_aa: CAWGEYGYEQYF

v_call: TRBV28
j_call: TRBJ2-4
clone_size: -
d_call: -
cdr3_nt: TGTGCCAGCAGTGTCCTCTCTTTAGCCAAAAACATTCAGTACTTC
cdr3_aa: CASSVLSLAKNIQYF

v_call: TRBV4-1
j_call: TRBJ2-1
clone_size: once
d_call: -
cdr3_nt: TGCGCCAGCAGCCCCCGAGAGGGGGGCAACAATGAGCAGTTCTTC
cdr3_aa: CASSPREGGNNEQFF

v_call: TRBV27
j_call: TRBJ2-7
clone_size: -
d_call: -
cdr3_nt: TGTGCCAGCAGACTCGGGGGTACCTACGAGCAGTACTTC
cdr3_aa: CASRLGGTYEQYF

v_call: TRBV11-2
j_call: TRBJ2-2
clone_size: -
d_call: -
cdr3_nt: TGTGCCAGCAGCTTAGAGGCCGATACCGGGGAGCTGTTTTTT
cdr3_aa: CASSLEADTGELFF

v_call: TRBV5-1
j_call: TRBJ2-3
clone_size: -
d_call: TRBD2
cdr3_nt: TGCGCCAGCAGCGTATCCGGGACTAGCGGGAGCACAGATACGCAGTATTTT
cdr3_aa: CASSVSGTSGSTDTQYF

v_call: TRBV11-2
j_call: TRBJ2-1
clone_size: -
d_call: TRBD2
cdr3_nt: TGTGCCAGCAGCTTCACTAGCGGGAGCAATGAGCAGTTCTTC
cdr3_aa: CASSFTSGSNEQFF

v_call: TRBV5-4
j_call: TRBJ2-2
clone_size: -
d_call: -
cdr3_nt: TGTGCCAGTAGCTTGGGGACCCCGAACACCGGGGAGCTGTTTTTT
cdr3_aa: CASSLGTPNTGELFF

v_call: TRBV7-2
j_call: TRBJ1-6
clone_size: once
d_call: -
cdr3_nt: TGTGCCAGCAGCTTAGAGTACAGTAATTCACCCCTCCACTTT
cdr3_aa: CASSLEYSNSPLHF

v_call: TRBV9
j_call: TRBJ1-6
clone_size: -
d_call: TRBD1
cdr3_nt: TGTGCCAGCAGCTTACCCCGGGACAGGGTGGAGAATTCACCCCTCCACTTT
cdr3_aa: CASSLPRDRVENSPLHF

v_call: TRBV28
j_call: TRBJ2-5
clone_size: -
d_call: TRBD2
cdr3_nt: TGTGCCAGCAGTTCGCCTAGCGGGAGAGAGACCCAGTACTTC
cdr3_aa: CASSSPSGRETQYF